This record looks at one T cell receptor beta chain sequence and its context. As yet, its antigen is unknown. The source of the sample is a study of cytomegalovirus exposure and HLA in healthy donors. Study-wide points: The listing of roughly 160 TCR beta chains classed them as cytomegalovirus-associated.

Germline CDR1 is SEHNR and CDR2 is FQNEAQ (reference sequence). The V end was cut by 1 base, the J end by 4 bases, with 14 bases between. The CDR3 totals 15 residues. The data were produced by immunoSEQ multiplex PCR, yet TCRdb's version contains in-frame clones alone and is incomplete. The sample holds some 170,000 clones, about 83% seen once. The donors were members of the approximately 120-subject validation cohort (separate from the roughly 660-subject first cohort). Sequenced sample: PBMCs. The rearrangement links TRBV7-9 to TRBJ2-7; D is undetermined. This TCR came from a woman in her twenties or thirties in good health and CMV-seronegative. The CDR3 DNA reads TGTGCCAGCAGCTTAGGTTCGGTGTCGGTTTACGAGCAGTACTTC. This encodes CASSLGSVSVYEQYF. The full variable domain, its missing parts supplied by reference TRBV7-9 and TRBJ2-7, is DTGVSQNPRHKITKRGQNVTFRCDPISEHNRLYWYRQTLGQGPEFLTYFQNEAQLEKSRLLSDRFSAERPKGSFSTLEIQRTEQGDSAMYLCASSLGSVSVYEQYFGPGTRLTVT.